The sequence of this TCR beta chain was determined in a study of blood T cell repertoires in COVID-19. Repertoires were generated with immunoSEQ multiplex PCR, while TCRdb's copy carries only in-frame clones and drops some. The sample lists about 45,000 clones; around 82% were seen once. This clone was detected a few times. CDR3 length: 16 residues. Input material: peripheral blood. The V gene is TRBV21-1, the J gene TRBJ2-7; the D segment call TRBD2 is taken from the table without a DNA check. TRBV21-1 is given as a pseudogene. This sequence was found in a woman over 75 with acute or convalescent COVID-19. CDR3 residues: CASSAGTSEIWYEQYF. In DNA, the CDR3 is TGTGCCAGCAGCGCTGGGACTAGCGAGATATGGTACGAGCAGTACTTC.